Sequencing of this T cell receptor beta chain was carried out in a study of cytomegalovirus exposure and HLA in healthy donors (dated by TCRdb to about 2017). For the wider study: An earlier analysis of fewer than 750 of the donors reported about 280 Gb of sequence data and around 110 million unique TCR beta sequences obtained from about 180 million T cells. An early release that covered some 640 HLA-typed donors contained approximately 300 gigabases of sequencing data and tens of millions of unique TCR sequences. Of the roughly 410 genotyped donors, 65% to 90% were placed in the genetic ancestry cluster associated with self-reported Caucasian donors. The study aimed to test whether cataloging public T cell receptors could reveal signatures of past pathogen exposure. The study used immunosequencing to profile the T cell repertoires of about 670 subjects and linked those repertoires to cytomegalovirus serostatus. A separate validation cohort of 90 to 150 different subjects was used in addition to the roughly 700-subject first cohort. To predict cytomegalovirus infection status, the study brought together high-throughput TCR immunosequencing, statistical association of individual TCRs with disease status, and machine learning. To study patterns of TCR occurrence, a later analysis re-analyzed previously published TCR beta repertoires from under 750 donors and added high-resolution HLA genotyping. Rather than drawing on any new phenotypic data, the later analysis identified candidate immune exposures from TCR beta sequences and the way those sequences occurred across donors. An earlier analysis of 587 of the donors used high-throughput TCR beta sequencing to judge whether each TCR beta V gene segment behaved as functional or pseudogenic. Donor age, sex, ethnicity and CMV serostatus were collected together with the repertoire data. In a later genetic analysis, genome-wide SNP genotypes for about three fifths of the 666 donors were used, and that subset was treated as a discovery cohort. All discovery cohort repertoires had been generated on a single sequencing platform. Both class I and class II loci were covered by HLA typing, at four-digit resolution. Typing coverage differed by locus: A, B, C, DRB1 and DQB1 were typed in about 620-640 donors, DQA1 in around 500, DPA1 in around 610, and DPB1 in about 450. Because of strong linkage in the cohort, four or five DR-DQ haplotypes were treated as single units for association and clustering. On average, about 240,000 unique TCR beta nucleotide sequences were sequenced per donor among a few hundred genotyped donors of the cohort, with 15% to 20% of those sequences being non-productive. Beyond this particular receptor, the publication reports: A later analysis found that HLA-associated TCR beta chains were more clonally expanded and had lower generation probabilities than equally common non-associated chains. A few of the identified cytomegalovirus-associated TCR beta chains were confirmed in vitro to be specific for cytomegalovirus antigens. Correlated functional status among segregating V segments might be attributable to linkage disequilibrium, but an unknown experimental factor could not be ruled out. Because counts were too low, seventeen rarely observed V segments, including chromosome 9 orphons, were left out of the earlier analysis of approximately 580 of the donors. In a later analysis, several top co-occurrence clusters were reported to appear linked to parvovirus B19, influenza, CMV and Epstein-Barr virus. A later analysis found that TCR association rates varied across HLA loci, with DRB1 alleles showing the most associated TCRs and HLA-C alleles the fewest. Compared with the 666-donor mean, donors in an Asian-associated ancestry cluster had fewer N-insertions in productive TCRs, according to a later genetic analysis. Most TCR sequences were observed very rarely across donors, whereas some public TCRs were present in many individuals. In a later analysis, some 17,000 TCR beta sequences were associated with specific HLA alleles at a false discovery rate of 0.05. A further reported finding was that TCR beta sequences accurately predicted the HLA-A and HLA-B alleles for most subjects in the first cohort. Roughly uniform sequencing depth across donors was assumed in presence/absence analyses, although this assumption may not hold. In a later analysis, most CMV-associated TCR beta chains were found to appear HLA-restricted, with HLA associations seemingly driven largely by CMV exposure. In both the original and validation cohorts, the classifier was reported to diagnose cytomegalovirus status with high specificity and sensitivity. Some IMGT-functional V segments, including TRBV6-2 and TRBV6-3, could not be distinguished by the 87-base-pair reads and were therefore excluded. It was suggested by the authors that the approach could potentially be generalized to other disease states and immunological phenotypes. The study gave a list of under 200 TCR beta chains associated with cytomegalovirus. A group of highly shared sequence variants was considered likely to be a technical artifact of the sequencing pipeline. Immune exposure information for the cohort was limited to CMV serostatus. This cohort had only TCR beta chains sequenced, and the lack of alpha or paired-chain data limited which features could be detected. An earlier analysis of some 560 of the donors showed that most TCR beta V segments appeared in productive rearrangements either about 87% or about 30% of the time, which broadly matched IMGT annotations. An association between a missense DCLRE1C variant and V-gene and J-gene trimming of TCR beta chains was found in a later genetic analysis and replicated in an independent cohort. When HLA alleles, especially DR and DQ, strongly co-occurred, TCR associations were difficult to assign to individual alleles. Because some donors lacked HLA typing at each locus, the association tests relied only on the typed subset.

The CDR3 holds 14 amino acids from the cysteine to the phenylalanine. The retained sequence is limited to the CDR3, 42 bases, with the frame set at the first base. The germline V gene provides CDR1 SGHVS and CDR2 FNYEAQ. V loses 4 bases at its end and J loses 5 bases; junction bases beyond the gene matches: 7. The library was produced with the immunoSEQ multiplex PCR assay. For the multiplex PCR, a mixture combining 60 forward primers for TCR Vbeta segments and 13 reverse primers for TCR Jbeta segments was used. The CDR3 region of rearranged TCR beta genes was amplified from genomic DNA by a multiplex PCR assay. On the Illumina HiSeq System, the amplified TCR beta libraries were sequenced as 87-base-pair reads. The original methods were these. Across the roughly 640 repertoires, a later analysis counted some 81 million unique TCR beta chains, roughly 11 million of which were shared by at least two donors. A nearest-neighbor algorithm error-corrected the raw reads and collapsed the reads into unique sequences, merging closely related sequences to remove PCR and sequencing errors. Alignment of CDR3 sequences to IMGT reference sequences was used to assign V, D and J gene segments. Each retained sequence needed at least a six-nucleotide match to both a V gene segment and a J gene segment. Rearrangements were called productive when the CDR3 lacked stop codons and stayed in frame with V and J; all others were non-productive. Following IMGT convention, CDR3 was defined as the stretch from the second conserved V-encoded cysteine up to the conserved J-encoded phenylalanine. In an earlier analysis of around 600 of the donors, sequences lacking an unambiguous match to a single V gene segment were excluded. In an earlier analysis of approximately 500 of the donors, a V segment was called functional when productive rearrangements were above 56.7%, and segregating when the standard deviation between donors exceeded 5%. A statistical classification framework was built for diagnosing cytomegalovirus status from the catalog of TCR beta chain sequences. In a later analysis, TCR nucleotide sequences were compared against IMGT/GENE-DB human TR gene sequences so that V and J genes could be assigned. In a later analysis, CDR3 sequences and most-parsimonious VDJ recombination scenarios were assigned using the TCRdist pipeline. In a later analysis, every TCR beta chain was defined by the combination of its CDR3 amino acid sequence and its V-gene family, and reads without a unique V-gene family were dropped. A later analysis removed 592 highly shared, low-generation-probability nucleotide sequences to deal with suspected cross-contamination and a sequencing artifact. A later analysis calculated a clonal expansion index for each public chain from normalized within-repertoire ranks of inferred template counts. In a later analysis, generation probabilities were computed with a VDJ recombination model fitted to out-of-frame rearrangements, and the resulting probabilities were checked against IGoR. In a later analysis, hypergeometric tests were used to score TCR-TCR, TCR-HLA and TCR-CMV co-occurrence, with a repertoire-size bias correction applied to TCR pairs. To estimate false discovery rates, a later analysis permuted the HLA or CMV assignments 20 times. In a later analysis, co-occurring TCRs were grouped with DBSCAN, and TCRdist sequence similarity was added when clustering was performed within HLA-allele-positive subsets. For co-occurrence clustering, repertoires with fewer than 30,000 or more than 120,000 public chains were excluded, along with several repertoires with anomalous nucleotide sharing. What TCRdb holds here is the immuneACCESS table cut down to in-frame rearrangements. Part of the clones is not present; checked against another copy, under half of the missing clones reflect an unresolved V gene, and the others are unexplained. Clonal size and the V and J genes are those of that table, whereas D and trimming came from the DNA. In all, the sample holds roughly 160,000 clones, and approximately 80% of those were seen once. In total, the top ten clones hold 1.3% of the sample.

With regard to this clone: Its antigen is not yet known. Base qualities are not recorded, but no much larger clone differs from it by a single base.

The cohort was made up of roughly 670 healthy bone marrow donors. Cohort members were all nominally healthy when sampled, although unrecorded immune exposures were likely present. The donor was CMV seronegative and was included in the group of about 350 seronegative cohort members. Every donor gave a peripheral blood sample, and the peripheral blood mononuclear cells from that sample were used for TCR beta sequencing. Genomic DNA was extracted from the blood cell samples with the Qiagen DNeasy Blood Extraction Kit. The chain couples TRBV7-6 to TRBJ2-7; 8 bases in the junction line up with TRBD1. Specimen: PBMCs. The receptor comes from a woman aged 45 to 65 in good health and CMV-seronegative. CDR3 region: CASSSGQGSNEQYF. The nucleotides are TGTGCCAGCAGCTCTGGACAGGGTAGCAACGAGCAGTACTTC.